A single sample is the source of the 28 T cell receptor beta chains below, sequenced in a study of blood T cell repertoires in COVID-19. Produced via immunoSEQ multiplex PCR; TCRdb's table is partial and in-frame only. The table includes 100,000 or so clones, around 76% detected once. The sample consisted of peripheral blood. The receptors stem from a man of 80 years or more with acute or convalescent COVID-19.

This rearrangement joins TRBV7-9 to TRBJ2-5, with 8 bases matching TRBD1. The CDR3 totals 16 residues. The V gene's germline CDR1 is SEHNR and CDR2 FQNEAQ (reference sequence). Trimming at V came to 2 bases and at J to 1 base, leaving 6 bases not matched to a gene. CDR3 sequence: CASSLWGQAFQETQYF. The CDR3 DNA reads TGTGCCAGCAGCTTATGGGGACAGGCCTTCCAAGAGACCCAGTACTTC.

For the CDR3, the DNA is TGTGCCAGCAGCTTAAGGGGCTACAATGAGCAGTTCTTC. Its translation: CASSLRGYNEQFF. The chain uses TRBV7-2 and TRBJ2-1; tentatively, D is TRBD1 (5 bases). The CDR3 has 13 amino acids. Germline CDR1 and CDR2: SGHTA and FQGNSA. Trimming removed 2 bases at V and 3 bases at J, with 5 bases between.

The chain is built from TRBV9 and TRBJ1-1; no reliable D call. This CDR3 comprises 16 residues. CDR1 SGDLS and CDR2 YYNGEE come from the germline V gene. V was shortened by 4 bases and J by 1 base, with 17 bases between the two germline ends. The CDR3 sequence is CASSPDGLPRNTEAFF. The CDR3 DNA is TGTGCCAGCAGCCCCGATGGACTACCGAGGAACACTGAAGCTTTCTTT.

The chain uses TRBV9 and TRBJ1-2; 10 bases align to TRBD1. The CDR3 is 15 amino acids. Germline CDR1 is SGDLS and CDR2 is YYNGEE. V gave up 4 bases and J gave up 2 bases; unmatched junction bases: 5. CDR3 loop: CASSPGTGVNYGYTF. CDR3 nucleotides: TGTGCCAGCAGCCCCGGGACAGGGGTGAACTATGGCTACACCTTC.

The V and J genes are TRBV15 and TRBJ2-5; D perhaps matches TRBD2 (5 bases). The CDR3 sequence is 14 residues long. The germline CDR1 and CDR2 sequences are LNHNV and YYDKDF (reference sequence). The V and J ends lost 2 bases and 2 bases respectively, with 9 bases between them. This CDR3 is CATSRPGLQETQYF. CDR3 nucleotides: TGTGCCACCAGCAGACCCGGACTTCAAGAGACCCAGTACTTC.

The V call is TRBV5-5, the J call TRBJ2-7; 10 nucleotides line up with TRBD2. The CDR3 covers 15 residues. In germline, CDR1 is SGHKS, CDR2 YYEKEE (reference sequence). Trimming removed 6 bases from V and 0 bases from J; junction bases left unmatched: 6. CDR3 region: CASTIGLAVSYEQYF. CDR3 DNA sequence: TGTGCCAGCACTATTGGACTAGCGGTCTCCTACGAGCAGTACTTC.

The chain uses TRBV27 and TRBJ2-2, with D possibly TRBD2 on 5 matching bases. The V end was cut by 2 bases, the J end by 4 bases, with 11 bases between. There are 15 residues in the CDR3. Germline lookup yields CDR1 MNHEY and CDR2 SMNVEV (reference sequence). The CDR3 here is CASSLPRLITGELFF. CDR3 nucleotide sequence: TGTGCCAGCAGTTTACCAAGACTAATCACCGGGGAGCTGTTTTTT.

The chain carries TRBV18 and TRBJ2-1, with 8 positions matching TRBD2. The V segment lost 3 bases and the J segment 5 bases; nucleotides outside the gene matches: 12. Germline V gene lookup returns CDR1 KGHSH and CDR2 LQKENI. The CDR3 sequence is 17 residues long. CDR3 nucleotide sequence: TGTGCCAGCTCACCCGACGGGGGGGGTCTTGGGGACAATGAGCAGTTCTTC. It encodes CASSPDGGGLGDNEQFF.

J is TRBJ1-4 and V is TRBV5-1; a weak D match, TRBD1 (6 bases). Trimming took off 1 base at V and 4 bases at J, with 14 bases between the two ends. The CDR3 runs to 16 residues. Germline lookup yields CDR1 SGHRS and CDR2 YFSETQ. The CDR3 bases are TGCGCCAGCAGCTTGCGGCAAGGGGGTAATAATGAAAAACTGTTTTTT. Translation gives CASSLRQGGNNEKLFF.

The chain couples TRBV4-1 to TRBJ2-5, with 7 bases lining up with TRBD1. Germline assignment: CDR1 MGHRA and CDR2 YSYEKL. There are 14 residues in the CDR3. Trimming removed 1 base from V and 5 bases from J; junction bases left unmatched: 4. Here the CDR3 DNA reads TGCGCCAGCAGCCAAGCTTCCAGGGGGGAGACCCAGTACTTC. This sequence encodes CASSQASRGETQYF.

The CDR3 spells CASSSDRVYEQYF. The CDR3 region has the DNA TGTGCCAGCAGCTCCGACAGGGTCTACGAGCAGTACTTC. The rearrangement joins TRBV2 to TRBJ2-7, with 7 bases that match TRBD1. The CDR3 spans 13 residues. Per germline, CDR1 SNHLY and CDR2 FYNNEI. The trim removed 6 bases at V and 3 bases at J, leaving 5 bases unmatched.

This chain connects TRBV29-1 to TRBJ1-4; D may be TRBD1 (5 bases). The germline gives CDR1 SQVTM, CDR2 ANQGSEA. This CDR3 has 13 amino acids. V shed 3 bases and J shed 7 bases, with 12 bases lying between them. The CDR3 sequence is CSVDPGHGEKLFF. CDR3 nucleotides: TGCAGCGTTGATCCCGGACACGGTGAAAAACTGTTTTTT. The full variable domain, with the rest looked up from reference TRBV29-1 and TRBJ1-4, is SAVISQKPSRDICQRGTSLTIQCQVDSQVTMMFWYRQQPGQSLTLIATANQGSEATYESGFVIDKFPISRPNLTFSTLTVSNMSPEDSSIYLCSVDPGHGEKLFFGSGTQLSVL.

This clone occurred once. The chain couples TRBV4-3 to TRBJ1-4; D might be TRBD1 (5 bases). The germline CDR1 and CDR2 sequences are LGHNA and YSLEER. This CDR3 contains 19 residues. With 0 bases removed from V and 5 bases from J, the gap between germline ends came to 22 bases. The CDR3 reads CASSQDLRQGKRGNEKLFF. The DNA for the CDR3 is TGCGCCAGCAGCCAAGATCTGAGGCAGGGTAAAAGGGGAAATGAAAAACTGTTTTTT.

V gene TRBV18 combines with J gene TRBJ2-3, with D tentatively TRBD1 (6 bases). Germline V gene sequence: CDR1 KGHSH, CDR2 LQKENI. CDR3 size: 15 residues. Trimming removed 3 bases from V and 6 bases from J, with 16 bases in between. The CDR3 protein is CASSPPGRGADTQYF. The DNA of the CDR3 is TGTGCCAGCTCACCCCCAGGCAGGGGAGCCGATACGCAGTATTTT.

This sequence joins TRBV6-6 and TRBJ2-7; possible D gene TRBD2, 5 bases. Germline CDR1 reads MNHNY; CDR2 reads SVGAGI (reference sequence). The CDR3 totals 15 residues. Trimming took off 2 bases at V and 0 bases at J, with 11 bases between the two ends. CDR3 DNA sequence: TGTGCCAGCAGTTACCCGACGACTAACTCCTACGAGCAGTACTTC. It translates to CASSYPTTNSYEQYF.

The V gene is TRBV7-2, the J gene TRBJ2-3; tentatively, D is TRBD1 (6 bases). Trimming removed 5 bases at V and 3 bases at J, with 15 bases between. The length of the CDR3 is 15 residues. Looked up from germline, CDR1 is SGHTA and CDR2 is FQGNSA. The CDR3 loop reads CASSPGHHGTDTQYF. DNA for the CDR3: TGTGCCAGCAGCCCGGGACATCATGGGACAGATACGCAGTATTTT.

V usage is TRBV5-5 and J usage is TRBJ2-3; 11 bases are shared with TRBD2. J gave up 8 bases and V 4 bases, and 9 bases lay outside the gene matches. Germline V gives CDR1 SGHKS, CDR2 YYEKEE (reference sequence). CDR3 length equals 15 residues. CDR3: CASSPTSGATGTQYF. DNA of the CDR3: TGTGCCAGCAGCCCGACTAGCGGGGCCACGGGTACGCAGTATTTT.

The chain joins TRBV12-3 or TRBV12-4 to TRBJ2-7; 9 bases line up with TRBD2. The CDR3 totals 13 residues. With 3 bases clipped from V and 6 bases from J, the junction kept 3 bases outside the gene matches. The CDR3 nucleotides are TGTGCCAGCAGTTTTAGCGGGAGAGGCGAGCAGTACTTC. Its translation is CASSFSGRGEQYF.

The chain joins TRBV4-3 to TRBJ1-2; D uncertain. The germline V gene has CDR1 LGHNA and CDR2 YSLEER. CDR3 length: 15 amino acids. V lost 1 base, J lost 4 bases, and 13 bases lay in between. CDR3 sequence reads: CASSQASNSGYGYTF. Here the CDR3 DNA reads TGCGCCAGCAGCCAAGCTAGTAATTCGGGCTATGGCTACACCTTC.

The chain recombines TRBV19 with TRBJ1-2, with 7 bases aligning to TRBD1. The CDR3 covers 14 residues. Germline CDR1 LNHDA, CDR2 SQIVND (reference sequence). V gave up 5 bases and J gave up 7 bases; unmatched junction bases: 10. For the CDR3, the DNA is TGTGCCAGTAGTCCAAAAAACAGGGGTCGTGGCTACACCTTC. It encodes CASSPKNRGRGYTF.

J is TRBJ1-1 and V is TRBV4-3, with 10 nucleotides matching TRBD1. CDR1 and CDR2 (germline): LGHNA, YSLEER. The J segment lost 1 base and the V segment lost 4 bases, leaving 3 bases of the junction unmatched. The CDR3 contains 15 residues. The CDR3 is CASSRGTGENTEAFF. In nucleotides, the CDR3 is TGCGCCAGCAGCCGGGGGACAGGGGAGAACACTGAAGCTTTCTTT.

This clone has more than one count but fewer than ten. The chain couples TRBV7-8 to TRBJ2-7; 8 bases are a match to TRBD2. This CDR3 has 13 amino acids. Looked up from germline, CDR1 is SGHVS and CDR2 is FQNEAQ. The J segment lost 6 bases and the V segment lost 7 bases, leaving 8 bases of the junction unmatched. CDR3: CASKKAGVPEQYF. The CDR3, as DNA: TGTGCCAGCAAAAAAGCGGGAGTTCCCGAGCAGTACTTC.

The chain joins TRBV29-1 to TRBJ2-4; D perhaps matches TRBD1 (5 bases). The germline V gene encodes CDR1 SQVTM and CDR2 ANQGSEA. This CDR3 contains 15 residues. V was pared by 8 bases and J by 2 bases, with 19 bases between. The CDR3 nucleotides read TGCAGCTTTGTAGGGGATTCCACAACCAAAAACATTCAGTACTTC. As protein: CSFVGDSTTKNIQYF.

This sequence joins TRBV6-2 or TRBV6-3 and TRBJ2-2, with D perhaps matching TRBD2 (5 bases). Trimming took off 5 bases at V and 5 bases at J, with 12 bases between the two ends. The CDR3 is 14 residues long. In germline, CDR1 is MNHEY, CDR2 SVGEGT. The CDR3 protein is CASSRLPRTGELFF. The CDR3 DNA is TGTGCCAGCAGTCGACTACCACGAACCGGGGAGCTGTTTTTT.

CDR3 DNA sequence: TGTGCCATCGCGGGACAGGGGTCTAATTCACCCCTCCACTTT. Translated: CAIAGQGSNSPLHF. V usage is TRBV10-3 and J usage is TRBJ1-6, with TRBD1 matching 10 bases. The CDR3 covers 14 residues. Trimming at V came to 8 bases and at J to 6 bases, leaving 4 bases not matched to a gene. The V gene's germline CDR1 is ENHRY and CDR2 SYGVKD.

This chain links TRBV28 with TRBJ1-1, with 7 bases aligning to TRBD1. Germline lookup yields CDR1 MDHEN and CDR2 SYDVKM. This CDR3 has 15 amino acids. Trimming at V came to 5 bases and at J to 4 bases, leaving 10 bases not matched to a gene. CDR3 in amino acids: CASSLTGDVGTEAFF. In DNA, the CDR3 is TGTGCCAGCAGTCTAACAGGGGATGTTGGCACTGAAGCTTTCTTT.

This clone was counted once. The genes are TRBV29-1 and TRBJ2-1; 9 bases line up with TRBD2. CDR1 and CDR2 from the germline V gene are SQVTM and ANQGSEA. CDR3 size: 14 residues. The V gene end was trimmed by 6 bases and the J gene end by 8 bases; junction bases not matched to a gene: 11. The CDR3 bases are TGCAGCGTGCCGCGGAGCGGGAGGAGCGATGAGCAGTTCTTC. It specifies CSVPRSGRSDEQFF.

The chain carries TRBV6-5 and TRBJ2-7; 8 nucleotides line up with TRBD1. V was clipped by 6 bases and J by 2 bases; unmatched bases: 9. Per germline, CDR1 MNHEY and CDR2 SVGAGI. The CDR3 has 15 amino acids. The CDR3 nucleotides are TGTGCCAGCAGAAAAACCGGGACAGGAGCCTACGAGCAGTACTTC. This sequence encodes CASRKTGTGAYEQYF.